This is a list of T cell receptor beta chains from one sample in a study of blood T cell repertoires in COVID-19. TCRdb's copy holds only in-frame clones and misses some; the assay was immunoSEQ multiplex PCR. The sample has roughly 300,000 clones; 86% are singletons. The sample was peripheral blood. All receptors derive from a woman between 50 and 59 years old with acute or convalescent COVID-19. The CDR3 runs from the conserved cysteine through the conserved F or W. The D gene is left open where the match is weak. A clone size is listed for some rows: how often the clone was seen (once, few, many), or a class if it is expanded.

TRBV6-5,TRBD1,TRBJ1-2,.,CATQGERNYGYTF,TGTGCCACTCAGGGGGAGCGCAACTATGGCTACACCTTC
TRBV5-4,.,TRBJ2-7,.,CASSLSGLSTQGYF,TGTGCCAGCAGCTTGAGCGGACTATCAACCCAGGGGTACTTC
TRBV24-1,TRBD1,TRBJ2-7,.,CATSDQTSGQGANEQYF,TGTGCCACCAGTGACCAAACTTCGGGACAGGGGGCGAACGAGCAGTACTTC
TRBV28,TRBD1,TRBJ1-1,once,CASSPWDRGTEAFF,TGTGCCAGCAGTCCCTGGGACAGGGGGACTGAAGCTTTCTTT
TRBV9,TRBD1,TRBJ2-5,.,CASSVTGQGQTQYF,TGTGCCAGCAGCGTGACGGGACAGGGGCAGACCCAGTACTTC
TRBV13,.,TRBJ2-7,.,CASSPARYEQYF,TGTGCCAGCAGCCCGGCGAGGTACGAGCAGTACTTC
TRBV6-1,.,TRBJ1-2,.,CASSEPGNYGYTF,TGTGCCAGCAGTGAACCAGGGAACTATGGCTACACCTTC
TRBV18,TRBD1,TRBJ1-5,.,CASSPGQGAGNQPQHF,TGTGCCAGCTCACCGGGACAGGGGGCTGGTAATCAGCCCCAGCATTTT
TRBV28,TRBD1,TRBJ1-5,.,CATQGGGQPQHF,TGTGCCACCCAGGGGGGTGGCCAGCCCCAGCATTTT
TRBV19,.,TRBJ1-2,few,CASYGIGQSYGYTF,TGTGCCAGTTACGGGATTGGACAGTCCTATGGCTACACCTTC
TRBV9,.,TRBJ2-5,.,CASSEGDSTGQETQYF,TGTGCCAGCAGCGAAGGGGACTCAACGGGCCAAGAGACCCAGTACTTC
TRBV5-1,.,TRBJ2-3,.,CASSLGQGGTDTQYF,TGCGCCAGCAGCTTGGGTCAGGGTGGGACAGATACGCAGTATTTT
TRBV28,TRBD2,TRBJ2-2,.,CASSFRREGRRGDTGELFF,TGTGCCAGCAGTTTTCGGCGGGAGGGCCGTAGGGGGGACACCGGGGAGCTGTTTTTT
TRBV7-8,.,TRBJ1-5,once,CASSLGFGGSRGNQPQHF,TGTGCCAGCAGCTTAGGGTTCGGCGGATCGAGGGGCAATCAGCCCCAGCATTTT
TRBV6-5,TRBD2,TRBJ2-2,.,CASRPSGGTGELFF,TGTGCCAGCAGGCCTAGCGGGGGCACCGGGGAGCTGTTTTTT
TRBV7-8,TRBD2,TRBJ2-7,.,CASSFGLAAYEQYF,TGTGCCAGCAGCTTTGGACTAGCGGCCTACGAGCAGTACTTC
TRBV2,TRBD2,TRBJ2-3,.,CASRGLAGGNTQYF,TGTGCCAGCAGGGGCCTCGCGGGGGGGAATACGCAGTATTTT
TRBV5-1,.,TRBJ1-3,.,CASSRGTDSGNTIYF,TGCGCCAGCAGCCGCGGGACCGACTCTGGAAACACCATATATTTT